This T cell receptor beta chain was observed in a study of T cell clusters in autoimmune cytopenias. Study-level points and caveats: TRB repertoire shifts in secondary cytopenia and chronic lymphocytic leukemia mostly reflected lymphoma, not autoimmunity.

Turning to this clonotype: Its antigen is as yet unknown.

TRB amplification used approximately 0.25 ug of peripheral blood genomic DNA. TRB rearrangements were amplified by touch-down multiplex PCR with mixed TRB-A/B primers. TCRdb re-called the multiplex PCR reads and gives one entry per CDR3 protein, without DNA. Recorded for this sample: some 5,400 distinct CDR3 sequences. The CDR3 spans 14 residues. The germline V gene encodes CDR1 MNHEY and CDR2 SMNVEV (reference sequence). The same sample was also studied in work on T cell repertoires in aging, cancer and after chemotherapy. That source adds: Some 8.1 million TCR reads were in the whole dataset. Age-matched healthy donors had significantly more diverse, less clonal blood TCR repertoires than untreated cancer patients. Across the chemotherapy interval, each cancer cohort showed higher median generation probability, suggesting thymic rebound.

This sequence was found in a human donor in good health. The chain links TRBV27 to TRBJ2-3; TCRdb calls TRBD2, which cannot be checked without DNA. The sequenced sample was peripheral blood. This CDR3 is CASSYTSDTDTQYF.